Included here is one T cell receptor beta chain sequence, with context. The target of this receptor is not known. No per-base quality is available; no much larger clone lies one base away. The CDR3 regions of human TCRbeta chains were analyzed by immunosequencing. The paper's processing steps were these. TCRs in the repertoires were compared against a reference library of SARS-CoV-2-specific TCRs that had been generated with the MIRA antigen-specificity platform. Breadth was defined as the fraction of unique TCRs that were SARS-CoV-2-associated. Depth was defined as the fraction of total T cells that were SARS-CoV-2-associated. Each spike-specific TCR was assigned to its reactive spike region and to a CD4 or CD8 class using the MIRA data. Log10-transformed breadth and depth values were compared by one-way ANOVA with Sidak's multiple comparisons tests. Imported from immuneACCESS, the table was reduced by TCRdb to in-frame sequences with V and J called. These copies leave out some clones; in studies compared against another copy, an unresolved V gene accounts for under half, and the cause of the remainder is not known. V and J calls and clone size come straight from that table; D and trimming were deduced from the DNA. This sample comprises 150,000 to 200,000 clones, about nine tenths of them detected only once. The ten largest make up 1.5% to 2% of the sample.

This sample was included in a study of T cell responses to AZD1222 COVID-19 vaccine listed by TCRdb under 2021. Study-level background: A total of about 230 trial participants underwent TCR sequencing, of whom 200 to 220 received two doses of AZD1222 and about 25 received two doses of the MenACWY control vaccine. Trial participants were enrolled by age into subgroups of 18-55, 56-69 and 70-plus years, and about 150, 27 and 61 TCR-sequenced participants, respectively, were included in these subgroups.

General conclusions and limits of the study: The whole spike protein was spanned by vaccine-associated CD4 TCRs, and dominant responses were seen in regions 160-218 and 743-854. Participants were mostly white British and included more females than males, and it was suggested by the authors that clonal diversity may have been underestimated. A significant rise in spike-specific TCR breadth and depth was observed after two AZD1222 doses relative to day 0 and relative to MenACWY recipients. In the small 56-69-year group, the increase in depth fell short of significance, most likely because of low power. Only a handful of AZD1222 recipients were SARS-CoV-2 seropositive at baseline, limiting conclusions about previously exposed vaccinees. No day 14 peak-response samples were available, so repertoires were characterized only after the peak T cell response. Reportedly, close to half of the unique spike-specific TCRs recognized epitopes lying outside the regions that are mutated in the B.1.351 and B.1.1.7 variants.

Inclusive of the bounding cysteine and phenylalanine, the CDR3 is 12 residues long. Only the CDR3 DNA is retained, 36 bases long and in frame from the first base. The germline V gene sets CDR1 to MDHEN and CDR2 to SYDVKM. The junction shows trimming of 3 bases on V and 1 base on J, plus 3 bases between the germline ends. The label giving this sample's time point can be read as: about 28 days (+/-7) after the second vaccine dose. AZD1222 recipients whose second dose came at about 4 weeks and those whose second dose came at about 12 weeks were combined into one group, since spike-specific TCR depth and breadth did not differ between the two schedules. The vaccinee samples were drawn from two UK trials, COV001 and COV002, one of which was a single-blind randomized controlled phase 2/3 trial testing AZD1222 (ChAdOx1 nCoV-19) in healthy adults. Trial participant PBMC samples were collected at day 0 and day 28 after the second dose for TCRbeta chain sequencing.

The sample consisted of peripheral blood, taken 28 days after the second AZD1222 dose. The source of this sequence is an adult who received the AZD1222 COVID-19 vaccine. In this chain, TRBV28 is recombined with TRBJ1-1; a confident D gene designation cannot be given. This receptor carries the CDR3 CASSLENTEAFF. The nucleotides are TGTGCCAGCAGTTTGGAGAACACTGAAGCTTTCTTT.